The following is a T cell receptor (beta chain) sequence with its context. The trim removed 5 bases at V and 3 bases at J, leaving 10 bases unmatched. Looked up from germline, CDR1 is SGHTA and CDR2 is FQGNSA. The CDR3 is made up of 17 amino acids. The sample is drawn from a study of shared T cell receptors in the human thymus. Profiled with immunoSEQ multiplex PCR; TCRdb holds only in-frame clones, not every one. The top ten hold around 0.019% of the sample, which has hundreds of thousands of clones, about 95% seen once. The TCR sequence derives from a human donor. J is TRBJ1-1 and V is TRBV7-2, with TRBD1 matching over 12 bases. The material sequenced was thymocytes. The CDR3 sequence: CASSPKDGTGGHTEAFF. The CDR3, as DNA: TGTGCCAGCAGCCCCAAGGACGGGACAGGGGGCCACACTGAAGCTTTCTTT.